Listed below are T cell receptor beta chains from one sample, sequenced in a study of radiotherapy plus CTLA-4 blockade in lung cancer. TCRdb's copy holds only in-frame clones and misses some; the assay was immunoSEQ multiplex PCR. Here the sample spans 35,000 to 40,000 clones, 75% to 90% being singletons. This specimen consisted of peripheral blood, obtained from a patient treated with radiotherapy plus ipilimumab. The source of these receptors is a human donor with non-small cell lung cancer who had stable disease on radiotherapy plus ipilimumab. The CDR3 runs from the conserved cysteine through the conserved F or W.

>15|TRBV19
CASSILTGGLTEAFF
>15|TRBV5-6
CASSLGWGGRYEQYF
>15|TRBV27
CASSLSRATNTEAFF
>14|TRBV10-2
CASSEDPGGYGYTF
>14|TRBV19
CASSQTGGPYEQYF
>14|TRBV18
CASSPRGGGETQYF
>14|TRBV18
CASSLGQGHYEQYF
>16|TRBV28
CASYRQGGGRINTIYF
>14|TRBV4-3
CASSQEPGSYEQYF
>16|TRBV5-6
CASSLKAGSSYNEQFF
>19|TRBV11-3
CASSLVFRGPVESADTQYF
>18|TRBV9
CASSVSALSGGGDNEQFF
>16|TRBV5-6
CASSLGTSGARNEQFF
>10|TRBV29-1
CSVYENGYTF
>15|TRBV18
CASTPALGSNTEAFF
>15|TRBV19
CASSIQSGSTGELFF
>13|TRBV19
CASSNRGNTEAFF
>13|TRBV7-3
CASSFRGSGELFF
>14|TRBV11-1
CASSLAGGPETQYF